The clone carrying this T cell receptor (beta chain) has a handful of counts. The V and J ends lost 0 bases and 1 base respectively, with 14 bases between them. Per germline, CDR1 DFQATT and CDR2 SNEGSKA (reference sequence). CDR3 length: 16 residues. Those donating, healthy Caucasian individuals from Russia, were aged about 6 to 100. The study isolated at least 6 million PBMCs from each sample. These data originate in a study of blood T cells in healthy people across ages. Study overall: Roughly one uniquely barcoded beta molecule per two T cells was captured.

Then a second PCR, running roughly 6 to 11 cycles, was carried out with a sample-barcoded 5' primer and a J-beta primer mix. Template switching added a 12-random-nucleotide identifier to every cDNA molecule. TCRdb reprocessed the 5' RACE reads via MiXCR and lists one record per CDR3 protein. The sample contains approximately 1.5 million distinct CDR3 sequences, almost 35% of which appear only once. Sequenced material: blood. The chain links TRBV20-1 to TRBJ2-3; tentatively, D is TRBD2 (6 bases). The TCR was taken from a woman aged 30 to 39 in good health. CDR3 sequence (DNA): TGCAGTGCTAGAGATCGGGGCGGGGTACGCACAGATACGCAGTATTTT. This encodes CSARDRGGVRTDTQYF.